The clone carrying this T cell receptor beta chain was found many times. Its target is not known. Study-level results: Tumor memory CD4+ T cell TCR gene usage was found to cluster with blood and lymph node memory CD4+ cells and with lymph node naive CD4+ cells.

V shed 6 bases, J shed 13 bases, and the junction held 9 bases outside the gene matches. The CDR3 spans 11 residues. Memory CD4+ T cells were sorted as CD4+CD45RO+CD25- cells. In TCRdb, the 5' RACE reads were re-called with MiXCR into one record per CDR3 protein. The sample shows 55,000 to 80,000 distinct CDR3 sequences, approximately 23% of them seen only once. This receptor was obtained from a female donor with breast cancer. The specimen was memory CD4+ T cells sorted from a lymph node. The subset was: memory CD4+ T cells, CD4+CD45RO+CD25-. The chain is built from TRBV12-3 or TRBV12-4 and TRBJ2-7; 7 bases are shared with TRBD2. For the CDR3, the DNA is TGTGCCAGCAGCCCGGGCGGGAGAATATACTTC. This sequence encodes CASSPGGRIYF.